This T cell receptor beta chain appears in the sequencing data of a study of technical replicates of blood from a few donors (dated by TCRdb to the late 2010s). Libraries were made using the immunoSEQ multiplex PCR assay. The immuneACCESS repertoire file appears here via TCRdb, limited to in-frame rearrangements. These files lack a portion of the clones; in checked studies, under half of the deficit traces to unresolved V genes, and the cause of the others is not known. The sample table shows tens of thousands of clones, and roughly 94% are seen once. The ten most abundant clones make up 0.2% to 0.3% of the sample. About this clone: Which antigen it targets is not known. There are no base qualities to consult, and no much larger clone falls within one base.

The TCR originated in a human donor in good health. Sequencing used T cells isolated from PBMCs.

The bases read TGCGCCAGCAGTGAGTCCCTAGCGGCTAGCACAGATACGCAGTATTTT. Translated, this is CASSESLAASTDTQYF. The V gene is TRBV10-1 and the J gene is TRBJ2-3, and TRBD2 aligns with 7 junction nucleotides. Relative to germline, V is missing 0 bases and J is missing 0 bases, with 3 bases of the junction outside any gene match. The germline V gene (reference sequence) sets CDR1 to WNHNN and CDR2 to SYGVQD. The CDR3 has 16 amino acids, counting the end cysteine and phenylalanine. Solely the CDR3 DNA is kept, with 48 bases framed from the first base.